This T cell receptor (beta chain) is from a study of memory CD4+ T cells and cytomegalovirus serostatus. Study results and limitations: CD4+ memory repertoires contained 67 of 164 reported CMV TCRbeta sequences.

Single viable CD3+CD4+CD8-CD45RO+ cells were sorted as the memory CD4+ T cells. Profiled with immunoSEQ multiplex PCR; TCRdb holds only in-frame clones, not every one. The sample records tens of thousands of clones, approximately 81% being singletons. CDR3 length: 14 residues. Germline-derived CDR1 and CDR2 are SGHDT and YYEEEE. The germline V and J ends were trimmed by 2 bases and 0 bases, with 7 bases remaining between them. This clone has just a few counts. Its specificity is unknown. This receptor was obtained from an adult in good health and CMV-seronegative. What was sequenced was memory CD4+ T cells from blood. This chain links TRBV5-6 with TRBJ2-3; D is unresolved. The CDR3 nucleotides are TGTGCCAGCAGCTTAAGAGGTAGCACAGATACGCAGTATTTT. As protein: CASSLRGSTDTQYF. Using reference TRBV5-6 and TRBJ2-3 for the parts outside the CDR3, the full variable domain is DAGVTQSPTHLIKTRGQQVTLRCSPKSGHDTVSWYQQALGQGPQFIFQYYEEEERQRGNFPDRFSGHQFPNYSSELNVNALLLGDSALYLCASSLRGSTDTQYFGPGTRLTVL.